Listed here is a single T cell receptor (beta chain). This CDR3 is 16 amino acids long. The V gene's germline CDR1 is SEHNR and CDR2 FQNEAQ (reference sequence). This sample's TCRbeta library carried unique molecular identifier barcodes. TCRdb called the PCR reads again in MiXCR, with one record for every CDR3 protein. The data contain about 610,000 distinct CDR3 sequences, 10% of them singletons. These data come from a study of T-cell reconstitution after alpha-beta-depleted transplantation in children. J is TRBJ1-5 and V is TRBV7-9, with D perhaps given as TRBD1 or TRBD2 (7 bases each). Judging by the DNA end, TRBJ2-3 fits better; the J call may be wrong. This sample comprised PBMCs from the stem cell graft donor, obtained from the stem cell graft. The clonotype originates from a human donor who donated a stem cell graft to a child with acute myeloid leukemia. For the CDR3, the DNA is TGTGCCAGCAGTCGACAGGGCGGCGGGAGCAATCAGCCCCAGTATTTT. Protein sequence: CASSRQGGGSNQPQYF.